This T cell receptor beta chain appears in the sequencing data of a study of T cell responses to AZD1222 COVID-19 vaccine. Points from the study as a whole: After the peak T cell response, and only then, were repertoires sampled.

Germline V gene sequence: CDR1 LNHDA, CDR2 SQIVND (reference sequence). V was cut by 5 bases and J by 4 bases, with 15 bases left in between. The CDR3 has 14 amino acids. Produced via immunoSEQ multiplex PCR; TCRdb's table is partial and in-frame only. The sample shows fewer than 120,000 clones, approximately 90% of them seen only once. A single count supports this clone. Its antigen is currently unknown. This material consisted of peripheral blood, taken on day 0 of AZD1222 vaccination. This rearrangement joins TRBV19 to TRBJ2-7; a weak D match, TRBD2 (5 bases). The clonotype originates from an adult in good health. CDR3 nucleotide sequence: TGTGCCAGTAGTGCAGGCGTGGCGGGTTACGAGCAGTACTTC. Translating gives CASSAGVAGYEQYF.